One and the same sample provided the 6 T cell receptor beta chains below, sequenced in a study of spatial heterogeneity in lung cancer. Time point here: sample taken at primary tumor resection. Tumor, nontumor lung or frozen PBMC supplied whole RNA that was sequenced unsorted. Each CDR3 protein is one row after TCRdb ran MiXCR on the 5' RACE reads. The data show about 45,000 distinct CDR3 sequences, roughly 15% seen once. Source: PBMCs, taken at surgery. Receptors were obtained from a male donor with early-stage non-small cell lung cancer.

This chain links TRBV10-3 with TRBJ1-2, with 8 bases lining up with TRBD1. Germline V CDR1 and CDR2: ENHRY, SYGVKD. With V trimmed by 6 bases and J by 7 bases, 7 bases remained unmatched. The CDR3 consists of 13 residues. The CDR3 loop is CAIRQDRGVGYTF. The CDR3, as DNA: TGTGCCATCAGACAAGACAGGGGAGTTGGCTACACCTTC.

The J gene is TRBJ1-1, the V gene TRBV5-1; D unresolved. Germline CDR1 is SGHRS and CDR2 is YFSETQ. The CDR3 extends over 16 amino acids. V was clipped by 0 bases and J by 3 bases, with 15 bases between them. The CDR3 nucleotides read TGCGCCAGCAGCTTGGGCGGAAGAGGGTTGTACACTGAAGCTTTCTTT. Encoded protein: CASSLGGRGLYTEAFF.

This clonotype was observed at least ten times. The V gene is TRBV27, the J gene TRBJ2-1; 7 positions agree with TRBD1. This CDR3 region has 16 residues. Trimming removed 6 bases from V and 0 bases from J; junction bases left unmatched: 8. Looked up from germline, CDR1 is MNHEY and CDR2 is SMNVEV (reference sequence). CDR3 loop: CASRRGQRSSYNEQFF. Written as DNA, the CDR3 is TGTGCCAGCAGGAGGGGACAGCGTAGCTCCTACAATGAGCAGTTCTTC.

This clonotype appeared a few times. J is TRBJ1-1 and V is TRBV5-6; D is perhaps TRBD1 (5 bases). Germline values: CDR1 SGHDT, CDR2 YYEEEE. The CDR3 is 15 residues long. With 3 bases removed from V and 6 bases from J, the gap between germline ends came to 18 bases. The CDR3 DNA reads TGTGCCAGCAGCTCCGGGACCTCAGATAGGGCTGAAGCTTTCTTT. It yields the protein CASSSGTSDRAEAFF.

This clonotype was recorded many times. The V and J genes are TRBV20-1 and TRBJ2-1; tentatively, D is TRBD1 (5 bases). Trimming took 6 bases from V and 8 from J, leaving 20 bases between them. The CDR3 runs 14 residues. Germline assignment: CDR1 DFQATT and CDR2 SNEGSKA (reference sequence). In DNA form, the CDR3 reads TGCAGTGCCCGAAGGGGTCAGGCAAGGGATGAGCAGTTCTTC. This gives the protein CSARRGQARDEQFF.

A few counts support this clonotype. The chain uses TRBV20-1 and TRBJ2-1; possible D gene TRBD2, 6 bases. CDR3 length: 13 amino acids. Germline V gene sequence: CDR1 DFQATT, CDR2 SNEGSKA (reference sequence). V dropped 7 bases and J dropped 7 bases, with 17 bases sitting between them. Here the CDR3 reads CSGLSGSWNEQFF. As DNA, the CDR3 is TGCAGTGGGCTCTCCGGGAGCTGGAATGAGCAGTTCTTC.